The clone carrying this T cell receptor beta chain has more than one count but fewer than ten. The antigen remains unidentified. The data belong to a study of T cells after yellow fever vaccination. Study in general: For low cell numbers, libraries were made with SMART-Seq v4 Ultra Low Input.

V shed 5 bases and J shed 6 bases, with 17 bases lying between them. Germline V gene sequence: CDR1 SGHVS, CDR2 FQNEAQ. The CDR3 has 15 amino acids. Regarding the study as a whole: In post-booster samples, most primary-vaccination clones reappeared (about 95% CD4, roughly 88% CD8). Though it reached lower strength, the secondary response hit its peak faster, day 5 versus 15.

Researchers made TCR cDNA using 5'RACE template switching, and this step added a universal primer site and UMIs. One entry per CDR3 protein results from TCRdb running MiXCR on the 5' RACE reads. The sample holds 99,000 or so distinct CDR3 sequences, less than 6% seen once. The sample consisted of CD8+ T cells sorted from PBMCs, taken 10 days after the yellow fever booster vaccination. The chain joins TRBV7-8 to TRBJ2-1; D remains ambiguous. The TCR sequence derives from a man aged 18 to 29 who received the YFV17D yellow fever vaccine. CDR3 sequence (DNA): TGTGCCAGCAGCCCAGGCACAACGGCAGGCAATGAGCAGTTCTTC. Translation gives CASSPGTTAGNEQFF.